This TCR beta chain was sequenced in a study of vaccination and CD4 T cells after COVID-19. Background on the study: Two of the convalescents were Hispanic, and the group consisted of six males and four females.

MiXCR was run by TCRdb on the PCR reads, yielding one entry per CDR3 protein. The data contain 20,000 to 25,000 distinct CDR3 sequences, around 60% of them singletons. Sample: CD4+ T cells from blood, taken before SARS-CoV-2 vaccination. This clonotype was sampled from a human donor who had recovered from COVID-19.

Here the CDR3 DNA reads TGTGCCAGCAGCGTAAGCCTACTACAGGGGGCTCTTTATGGCTACACCTTC. Amino acids: CASSVSLLQGALYGYTF. This chain links TRBV28 with TRBJ1-2, with TRBD1 matching 9 bases. This CDR3 has 17 residues. The V gene's germline CDR1 is MDHEN and CDR2 SYDVKM. The junction had 16 bases not matched to a gene; V was cut back by 6 bases and J by 5 bases.